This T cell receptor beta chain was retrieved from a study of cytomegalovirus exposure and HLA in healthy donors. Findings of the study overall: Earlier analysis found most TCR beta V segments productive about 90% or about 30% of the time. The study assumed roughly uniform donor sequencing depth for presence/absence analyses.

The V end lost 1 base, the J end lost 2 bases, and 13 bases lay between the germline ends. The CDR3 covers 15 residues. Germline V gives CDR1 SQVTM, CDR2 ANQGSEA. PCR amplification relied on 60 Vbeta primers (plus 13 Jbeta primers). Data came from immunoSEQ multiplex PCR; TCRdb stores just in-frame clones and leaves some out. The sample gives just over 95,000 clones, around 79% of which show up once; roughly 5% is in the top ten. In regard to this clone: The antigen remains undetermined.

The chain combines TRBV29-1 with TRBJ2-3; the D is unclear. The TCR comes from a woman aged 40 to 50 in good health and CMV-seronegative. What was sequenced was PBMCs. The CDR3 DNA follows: TGCAGCGTTGAAGCTGCGAACTATAACACAGATACGCAGTATTTT. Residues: CSVEAANYNTDTQYF.